This TCR beta chain was obtained from a study of T cell responses to AZD1222 COVID-19 vaccine. Whole-study findings and limits: The breadth and depth of Spike-specific TCRs increased once two AZD1222 doses had been given.

J lost 3 bases, V lost 2 bases, and 4 bases had no gene match. Germline lookup yields CDR1 SGHRS and CDR2 YFSETQ. This CDR3 comprises 14 residues. In the case of this clone: No antigen is known for it.

Sequenced by immunoSEQ multiplex PCR; TCRdb stores in-frame clones only, minus some. Among approximately 100,000 clones listed, around 90% were seen once. The chain recombines TRBV5-1 with TRBJ1-1, with 7 bases identical to TRBD1. This sequence was found in an adult in good health. The sequences come from peripheral blood, collected on day 0 of AZD1222 vaccination. The CDR3 bases are TGCGCCAGCAGCTTCAACAGGGGAGACACTGAAGCTTTCTTT. This encodes CASSFNRGDTEAFF.